Listed below are T cell receptor beta chains from one sample, sequenced in a study of shared clonotypes between healthy human individuals. Profiled with immunoSEQ multiplex PCR; TCRdb holds only in-frame clones, not every one. The sample records 2 million to 2.5 million clones, approximately 93% being singletons. Source material: naive CD4+ T cells from PBMCs. These receptor sequences come from a man aged 18 to 30 in good health. Some clones in this sample may be carry-over from other donors' samples. Both conserved end residues are part of each CDR3. Fields, in order: CDR3 protein, CDR3 DNA, D gene, V gene, J gene, clone size. The D gene is left open where the match is weak. Some rows mark clone size as missing; the rest say once, few, many or name a class of expanded clone.

CASSPPPGNEQFF	TGTGCCAGCTCACCCCCACCTGGTAATGAGCAGTTCTTC	.	TRBV18	TRBJ2-1	.
CASSLSGGGGETQYF	TGTGCCAGCAGTTTATCGGGGGGTGGCGGAGAGACCCAGTACTTC	TRBD2	TRBV28	TRBJ2-5	.
CASSLGVGVRQRNTGELFF	TGTGCCAGCAGCTTGGGCGTGGGTGTCAGGCAACGTAACACCGGGGAGCTGTTTTTT	.	TRBV5-4	TRBJ2-2	.
CATIDRVFSYEQYF	TGTGCCACCATCGACAGGGTGTTCTCCTACGAGCAGTACTTC	TRBD1	TRBV6-1	TRBJ2-7	.
CASRLAGGVETQYF	TGTGCCAGCAGACTAGCGGGAGGGGTGGAGACCCAGTACTTC	TRBD2	TRBV7-9	TRBJ2-5	once
CASSLLAGGTEQFF	TGTGCCAGCAGCTTACTAGCGGGAGGGACTGAGCAGTTCTTC	TRBD2	TRBV11-3	TRBJ2-1	.
CASSLAGTEGNTIYF	TGTGCCAGCAGCTTGGCCGGGACCGAGGGAAACACCATATATTTT	.	TRBV5-4	TRBJ1-3	.
CASQSGRSRETQYF	TGTGCCAGCCAATCAGGGAGATCGAGGGAGACCCAGTACTTC	.	TRBV27	TRBJ2-5	.
CASRRQGLAYEQYF	TGTGCCAGCAGGCGACAGGGCCTCGCCTACGAGCAGTACTTC	TRBD1	TRBV27	TRBJ2-7	.
CASSFQSASTDTQYF	TGCGCCAGCAGCTTTCAGAGTGCTAGCACAGATACGCAGTATTTT	.	TRBV5-1	TRBJ2-3	.
CASRIDREDTEAFF	TGTGCCAGCAGGATCGACAGGGAAGACACTGAAGCTTTCTTT	TRBD1	TRBV28	TRBJ1-1	.
CASVTGASNQPQHF	TGTGCCAGTGTTACAGGGGCAAGCAATCAGCCCCAGCATTTT	TRBD1	TRBV6-1	TRBJ1-5	.
CASSILRGTYNEQFF	TGTGCCAGCAGTATCTTGAGGGGAACCTACAATGAGCAGTTCTTC	.	TRBV27	TRBJ2-1	.
CASSLVPPGTQYF	TGTGCCAGCAGCTTGGTGCCGCCTGGGACCCAGTACTTC	.	TRBV5-5	TRBJ2-5	.
CASSVTGGESNQPQHF	TGTGCCAGCAGCGTTACAGGGGGCGAGAGCAATCAGCCCCAGCATTTT	TRBD1	TRBV7-2	TRBJ1-5	.
CAIARWGGSYNEQFF	TGTGCCATCGCAAGGTGGGGGGGCAGCTACAATGAGCAGTTCTTC	.	TRBV6-1	TRBJ2-1	.
CASRVSGKSSYEQYF	TGTGCCAGCAGAGTTAGCGGGAAGAGCTCCTACGAGCAGTACTTC	TRBD2	TRBV27	TRBJ2-7	once
CASSSGQGNGQPQHF	TGTGCCAGCAGTTCGGGGCAGGGGAACGGGCAGCCCCAGCATTTT	.	TRBV28	TRBJ1-5	.
CATSSQGSYEQYF	TGTGCCACCAGCAGCCAGGGGTCCTACGAGCAGTACTTC	.	TRBV15	TRBJ2-7	.
CASSLDAGGLAGYNEQFF	TGCGCCAGCAGCTTGGACGCAGGTGGGCTAGCGGGCTACAATGAGCAGTTCTTC	TRBD2	TRBV5-1	TRBJ2-1	.
CASRTTSGRSHEQFF	TGTGCCAGCAGAACGACTAGCGGGAGGTCCCATGAGCAGTTCTTC	TRBD2	TRBV6-6	TRBJ2-1	.
CASSPSNQPQHF	TGTGCCAGCAGCCCCAGTAATCAGCCCCAGCATTTT	.	TRBV7-2	TRBJ1-5	.
CASSKTGILQYF	TGTGCCAGCAGCAAGACGGGAATTTTGCAGTATTTT	.	TRBV7-2	TRBJ2-3	.
CAISERLAGAYNEQFF	TGTGCCATCAGTGAGCGACTAGCGGGAGCCTACAATGAGCAGTTCTTC	TRBD2	TRBV10-3	TRBJ2-1	.
CASSQLGANTGELFF	TGTGCCAGCAGCCAACTCGGAGCTAACACCGGGGAGCTGTTTTTT	.	TRBV4-2	TRBJ2-2	.
CASSQDSGTYTGELFF	TGCGCCAGCAGCCAAGATAGCGGGACCTACACCGGGGAGCTGTTTTTT	TRBD2	TRBV4-1	TRBJ2-2	.
CASSSSGRNTQYF	TGTGCCAGCAGCTCTAGCGGGAGGAATACCCAGTACTTC	TRBD2	TRBV7-2	TRBJ2-5	.
CASSPSPGLAGAGANVLTF	TGTGCCAGCAGCCCCAGCCCGGGACTAGCGGGAGCTGGGGCCAACGTCCTGACTTTC	TRBD2	TRBV11-2	TRBJ2-6	once
CASSWGQGRSNQPQHF	TGTGCCAGCAGCTGGGGACAGGGGAGGAGCAATCAGCCCCAGCATTTT	TRBD1	TRBV5-5	TRBJ1-5	few